This TCR beta chain was captured by sequencing in a study of T cells after yellow fever vaccination. By 5'RACE template switching, TCR cDNA was produced, with a universal primer site and UMIs added in the process. One entry per CDR3 protein, called by TCRdb with MiXCR from the 5' RACE reads. This table holds some 500,000 distinct CDR3 sequences, approximately 13% found once. Looked up from germline, CDR1 is DFQATT and CDR2 is SNEGSKA (reference sequence). Between the trimmed V and J ends, which lost 4 bases and 2 bases, there was a span of 18 bases. The CDR3 extends over 15 amino acids. This clonotype was seen a handful of times.

The clonotype originates from a man aged 30-40 years who received the YFV17D yellow fever vaccine. The source was PBMCs, collected on the day of the yellow fever booster vaccination. This chain uses TRBV20-1 with TRBJ2-7; D remains unclear. CDR3 DNA sequence: TGCAGTGCTAAGCCCGGGCTCGTGCCAGCCTACGAGCAGTACTTC. Protein product: CSAKPGLVPAYEQYF.